Listed here is a single T cell receptor (beta chain). As to time point: sample taken at primary tumor resection. From tumor, nontumor lung or frozen PBMC, whole RNA was taken unsorted for sequencing. TCRdb independently ran MiXCR on the 5' RACE reads; one entry per CDR3 protein. Among about 82,000 distinct CDR3 sequences, around 12% were seen once, and the ten largest hold roughly 4.5%. This entry belongs to a study of spatial heterogeneity in lung cancer. Sequenced here: PBMCs, sampled at surgery. This sequence was found in a male donor with early-stage non-small cell lung cancer.

CDR3 coding DNA: TGTGCCAGCAGCCAGAACAGGGCTACTGAAGCTTTCTTT. This translates into CASSQNRATEAFF. The chain employs TRBV3-1 and TRBJ1-1; D is possibly TRBD1 (6 bases). Germline CDR1 reads LGHDT; CDR2 reads YNNKEL (reference sequence). V lost 3 bases and J lost 5, with 10 bases in between. The CDR3 is made up of 13 amino acids.